This passage covers 16 T cell receptor beta chains from one sample sequenced in a study of CD8+CD57+ T cells in acquired aplastic anemia. TCR beta VDJ and CDR3 profiles were obtained from a genomic DNA template. One entry per CDR3 protein, called by TCRdb with MiXCR from the reads. The sample carries around 180,000 distinct CDR3 sequences, around three fifths recorded once. Sequences were obtained from sorted CD4+, CD8+, or CD8+CD57+ T cells (not recorded which) from PBMCs. The receptors stem from a human donor with severe aplastic anemia or a healthy control (not recorded which).

This clonotype was counted ten times or more. This sequence joins TRBV27 and TRBJ2-7, with a tentative D call TRBD1 (5 bases). CDR3 size: 12 residues. The germline CDR1 and CDR2 sequences are MNHEY and SMNVEV (reference sequence). V lost 8 bases and J lost 0, with 8 bases in between. The CDR3 region is CASGQGSYEQYF. In DNA form, the CDR3 reads TGTGCCAGCGGGCAGGGCTCCTACGAGCAGTACTTC.

Worth noting for this clonotype: The CDR3 end shows no conserved phenylalanine or tryptophan, and so a read error is likely. This sequence joins TRBV7-9 and TRBJ1-6, with D possibly TRBD1 on 5 matching bases. Germline-derived CDR1 and CDR2 are SEHNR and FQNEAQ (reference sequence). V dropped 1 base and J dropped 7 bases, with 8 bases sitting between them. The CDR3 contains 14 residues. The CDR3 region has the DNA TGTGCCAGCAGCTTAGGGGGGTTGAATTCACCCCTCCACCGT. It specifies CASSLGGLNSPLHR.

The rearrangement links TRBV29-1 to TRBJ2-5; D is unclear. The CDR3 covers 10 residues. Germline V gene sequence: CDR1 SQVTM, CDR2 ANQGSEA. V lost 5 bases and J lost 5, with 6 bases in between. The CDR3 reads CSVLRETQYF. The CDR3 DNA follows: TGCAGCGTTCTCCGGGAGACCCAGTACTTC.

A word on this clonotype: Sequence at one end of the junction differs from germline and may be a read error. V gene TRBV10-2 combines with J gene TRBJ1-2; tentatively, D is TRBD1 (5 bases). The CDR3 is 13 residues long. Germline CDR1 reads WSHSY; CDR2 reads SAAADI. CDR3 amino acids: CASSGGDNYGYAF. The CDR3 nucleotides are TGCGCCAGCAGTGGAGGGGATAACTATGGCTACGCCTTC.

In nucleotides, the CDR3 is TGTGCCAGCAGCTTAGTGTCGGGGACCGGCACAGATACGCAGTATTTT. The encoded protein is CASSLVSGTGTDTQYF. The rearrangement uses TRBV7-3 and TRBJ2-3, with D perhaps matching TRBD1 or TRBD2 (5 bases each). There are 16 residues in the CDR3. The V gene lost 2 bases and the J gene lost 1 base, with 13 bases spanning the gap. CDR1 SGHTA and CDR2 FQGTGA come from the germline V gene.

V gene TRBV10-1 combines with J gene TRBJ2-2; D might be TRBD1 (6 bases). CDR1 is WNHNN, CDR2 SYGVQD, per germline (reference sequence). V lost 10 bases to trimming and J lost 4 bases, with 13 bases between them. The CDR3 totals 13 residues. The CDR3 protein is CATGASITGELFF. The DNA of the CDR3 is TGCGCCACAGGGGCCTCGATCACCGGGGAGCTGTTTTTT.

J is TRBJ2-1 and V is TRBV7-9; D is possibly TRBD1 (5 bases). V lost 3 bases to trimming and J lost 7 bases, with 10 bases between them. Germline CDR1 reads SEHNR; CDR2 reads FQNEAQ (reference sequence). This CDR3 spans 13 amino acids. CDR3 sequence reads: CASSFRAGNEQFF. CDR3 bases: TGTGCCAGCAGCTTTAGGGCAGGGAATGAGCAGTTCTTC. The whole variable domain, filled in from reference TRBV7-9 and TRBJ2-1, reads DTGVSQNPRHKITKRGQNVTFRCDPISEHNRLYWYRQTLGQGPEFLTYFQNEAQLEKSRLLSDRFSAERPKGSFSTLEIQRTEQGDSAMYLCASSFRAGNEQFFGPGTRLTVL.

J is TRBJ2-7 and V is TRBV4-2; 7 nucleotides agree with TRBD1. This CDR3 is built from 11 residues. J gave up 3 bases and V 7 bases, and 0 bases lay outside the gene matches. Germline V gene sequence: CDR1 LGHNA, CDR2 YNFKEQ. The CDR3 coding sequence is TGTGCCAGCACAGGGGGCTACGAGCAGTACTTC. It encodes CASTGGYEQYF.

Concerning this clonotype itself: A much more abundant neighbour one base away suggests this may be a read error. V and J are TRBV15 and TRBJ1-3; TRBD1 is a possible D gene (5 bases). The CDR3 covers 15 residues. Trimming pared 0 bases from V and 1 base from J, leaving 7 bases between. Germline values: CDR1 LNHNV, CDR2 YYDKDF (reference sequence). The CDR3 DNA follows: TGTGCCACCAGCAGAGATTGGGGGTCTGGAAACACCATATATTTT. It specifies CATSRDWGSGNTIYF.

Ten or more counts support this clonotype. The chain couples TRBV20-1 to TRBJ1-4; D not resolved. The germline gives CDR1 DFQATT, CDR2 SNEGSKA (reference sequence). This CDR3 has 12 amino acids. Trimming cost V 4 bases and J 5 bases, with 8 bases left between them. CDR3 in DNA: TGCAGTGCTACAGCTGGGAATGAAAAACTGTTTTTT. Translating it yields CSATAGNEKLFF.

The chain has TRBV29-1 and TRBJ2-3, with TRBD1 as a possible D gene (5 bases). CDR3 length equals 13 residues. The V end was cut by 8 bases, the J end by 2 bases, with 14 bases between. Germline values: CDR1 SQVTM, CDR2 ANQGSEA. DNA for the CDR3: TGCAGCTACAGGTGGAGCCTCACAGATACGCAGTATTTT. As protein: CSYRWSLTDTQYF.

This clonotype was found once. The rearrangement uses TRBV20-1 and TRBJ2-1; 11 positions agree with TRBD1. CDR1 and CDR2 from the germline V gene are DFQATT and SNEGSKA (reference sequence). The CDR3 consists of 16 residues. J lost 4 bases, V lost 6 bases, and 11 bases had no gene match. The CDR3 loop reads CSASSSGDRGYNEQFF. Written as DNA, the CDR3 is TGCAGTGCCAGCAGCTCCGGGGACAGGGGGTACAATGAGCAGTTCTTC.

V gene TRBV7-9 combines with J gene TRBJ2-7; 10 bases agree with TRBD2. V lost 8 bases and J lost 7; bases outside the gene matches: 5. The CDR3 spans 12 residues. The germline gives CDR1 SEHNR, CDR2 FQNEAQ (reference sequence). The CDR3 loop reads CASARTSGEQYF. The CDR3 DNA sequence: TGTGCCAGCGCGAGGACTAGCGGTGAGCAGTACTTC.

A remark on this clonotype: A much larger clone lies one base from this, so it may be a read error. V usage is TRBV27 and J usage is TRBJ2-7; D possibly matches TRBD1 or TRBD2 (5 bases each). The J call is uncertain, as TRBJ2-1 better fits the DNA end. The CDR3 runs 15 residues. Germline assignment: CDR1 MNHEY and CDR2 SMNVEV (reference sequence). The CDR3 loop reads CASSLSMGVNYEQFF. The CDR3 DNA is TGTGCCAGCAGTTTATCGATGGGGGTGAACTACGAGCAGTTCTTC.

V gene TRBV7-2 combines with J gene TRBJ2-5; 11 bases align to TRBD2. The CDR3 runs 18 residues. V lost 8 bases and J lost 5; bases outside the gene matches: 19. CDR1 and CDR2 from the germline V gene are SGHTA and FQGNSA. CDR3 sequence (DNA): TGTGCCAGCTTCCCGGAGATGGGTAGCGGGGGGGCGGAGGAGACCCAGTACTTC. Translation: CASFPEMGSGGAEETQYF.

The chain joins TRBV25-1 to TRBJ2-7; 9 positions agree with TRBD1. The CDR3 is 15 amino acids. The germline V gene encodes CDR1 MGHDK and CDR2 SYGVNS. Unmatched junction bases numbered 9, after V lost 7 bases and J lost 2 bases. This chain's CDR3 is CASIFGTGRAYEQYF. The CDR3, as DNA: TGTGCCAGCATCTTCGGGACAGGGAGGGCCTACGAGCAGTACTTC.